The clone carrying this T cell receptor (beta chain) occurred many times. Its specificity is not known. The read is 3 residues too short to cover the CDR3 end, so that end is filled in from the germline J gene. This sample was taken from a study of T cell clonality in common variable immunodeficiency. Whole-study results and caveats: CVID subjects showed higher TCRbeta clonality than healthy controls. CVID subjects shared fewer TCRbeta clones than healthy controls did.

Caucasian heritage predominated among both patients and controls. Unmatched junction bases numbered 4, after V lost 2 bases and J lost 4 bases. Per germline, CDR1 LNHDA and CDR2 SQIVND (reference sequence). The CDR3 is 15 residues long. Equal genomic DNA amounts from CVID and control samples were sequenced. Method: immunoSEQ multiplex PCR; TCRdb's copy keeps in-frame clones and lacks some. This repertoire holds some 42,000 clones, and none appear only once. The sequenced sample was peripheral blood mononuclear cells. The TCR comes from a person aged 18 to 75 in good health. The chain joins TRBV19 to TRBJ2-5; 10 bases agree with TRBD1. Here the CDR3 reads CASSIPDRGRETQYF. The part of the CDR3 DNA that was read is TGTGCCAGTAGTATACCCGACAGGGGGCGAGAGACC.